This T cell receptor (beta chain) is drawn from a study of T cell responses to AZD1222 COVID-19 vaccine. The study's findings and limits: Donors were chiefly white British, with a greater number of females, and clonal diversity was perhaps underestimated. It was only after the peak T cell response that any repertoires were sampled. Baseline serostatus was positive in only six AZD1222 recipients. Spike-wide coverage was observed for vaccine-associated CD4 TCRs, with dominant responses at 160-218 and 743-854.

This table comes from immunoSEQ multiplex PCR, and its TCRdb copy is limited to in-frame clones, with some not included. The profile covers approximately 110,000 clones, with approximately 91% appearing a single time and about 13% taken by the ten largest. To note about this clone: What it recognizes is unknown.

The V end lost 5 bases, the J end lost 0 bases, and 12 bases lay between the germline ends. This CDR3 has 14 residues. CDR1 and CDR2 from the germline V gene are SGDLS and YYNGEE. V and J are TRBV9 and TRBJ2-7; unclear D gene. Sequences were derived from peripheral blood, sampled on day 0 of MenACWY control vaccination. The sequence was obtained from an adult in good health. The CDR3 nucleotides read TGTGCCAGCAGGCCCTTCGCAAGCTCCTACGAGCAGTACTTC. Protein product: CASRPFASSYEQYF.